This T cell receptor beta chain was recorded in a study of blood T cell repertoires in COVID-19. In the study overall: Sources were T cells, B-cell-depleted T cells, or PBMCs; the material itself was cDNA or gDNA.

In the original workflow: Reference gene primer amplification gave estimated nucleated cell counts. The repertoire was sequenced with immunoSEQ multiplex PCR; TCRdb's copy has only in-frame clones and lacks some. That table is the source of V, J and clone size, and D and trimming were worked out from the DNA. Of about 98,000 clones listed, 82% are singletons. The table lists this clone with a count of one. The CDR3 has 13 residues. Germline CDR1 SGHRS, CDR2 YFSETQ. The V end lost 3 bases, the J end lost 8 bases, and 14 bases lay between the germline ends. The chain has TRBV5-1 and TRBJ1-1, with D perhaps TRBD1 (5 bases). The sequenced material came from peripheral blood. The TCR sequence derives from a man older than 75 with acute or convalescent COVID-19. CDR3 sequence: CASSYGHGGEAFF. The CDR3 DNA reads TGCGCCAGCAGCTACGGCCACGGGGGGGAAGCTTTCTTT.